This is a list of T cell receptor beta chains from one sample in a study of cytomegalovirus exposure and HLA in healthy donors. The data were produced by immunoSEQ multiplex PCR, yet TCRdb's version contains in-frame clones alone and is incomplete. The sample records over 110,000 clones, 82% being singletons. Sequencing was carried out using PBMCs. The receptor source for this set is a male donor in good health and CMV-seronegative. Both conserved end residues are part of each CDR3. The D gene is left open where the match is weak. Size is stated for part of the rows, as once, few or many counts, or as a class when the clone is expanded.

TRBV29-1	-	TRBJ2-7	-	CSVQDSYEQYF
TRBV2	-	TRBJ2-2	TRBD2	CASSEWGLAGESGELFF
TRBV6-1	few	TRBJ1-1	-	CASDFRTEAFF
TRBV6-6	-	TRBJ1-6	TRBD1	CASSWGQGEDSPLHF
TRBV4-2	-	TRBJ2-2	TRBD1	CASSPTDRDGTGELFF
TRBV7-9	few	TRBJ2-4	TRBD2	CASSSGTSGRIDIQYF
TRBV5-1	-	TRBJ2-3	TRBD1	CASSSPPTGTESYTDTQYF
TRBV19	-	TRBJ2-2	-	CASSSHRQAGELFF
TRBV18	-	TRBJ2-7	TRBD2	CASSLGTSGSEQYF
TRBV2	few	TRBJ2-2	-	CASTIVGGGGELFF
TRBV5-4	-	TRBJ2-3	TRBD2	CASSKTSATDTQYF
TRBV9	few	TRBJ2-7	-	CASSVDGGTGNYEQYF
TRBV13	-	TRBJ2-7	-	CASSLDVDSSYEQYF
TRBV29-1	-	TRBJ2-7	-	CSVEQEYEQYF
TRBV25-1	-	TRBJ2-3	TRBD2	CASSDLLASRDTQYF
TRBV18	once	TRBJ2-7	-	CASSPAGPGDEQYF
TRBV27	-	TRBJ2-7	TRBD1	CASGPWGQLTYEQYF
TRBV15	-	TRBJ1-1	-	CATSRASDSWAFF
TRBV7-9	-	TRBJ2-3	TRBD2	CASSLGDYRDTQYF
TRBV7-9	-	TRBJ1-3	-	CASSHQAGSSGNTIYF
TRBV5-1	-	TRBJ1-4	-	CASSLGSGEKLFF
TRBV19	-	TRBJ1-5	-	CASSLAGNQPQHF
TRBV9	few	TRBJ1-1	-	CASSVGGDTEAFF
TRBV5-1	-	TRBJ2-2	TRBD1	CASSASGQAYSGELFF
TRBV6-5	-	TRBJ1-3	-	CASPYRIDIYF